These 7 T cell receptor beta chains were all obtained from the same sample, sequenced in a study of beta chain features in type 1 diabetes. These receptors have no identified antigens. Study-wide findings and caveats: The study found moderately but significantly shorter TCRB CDR3s in all four CD4+ subsets of Type 1 diabetes patients.

Since all of the isolated RNA was reverse transcribed, expressed TCRB transcripts were what got sequenced. Libraries were prepared by immunoSEQ multiplex PCR; TCRdb keeps only in-frame clonotypes and omits some of them. Of 500,000 to 650,000 clones listed, around 11% are singletons. Sequencing used naive CD4+ T cells from blood. The origin of the receptors is a man aged 30-40 years with type 1 diabetes.

The chain has TRBV7-8 and TRBJ1-2; the match to TRBD1 covers 7 bases. Germline CDR1 SGHVS, CDR2 FQNEAQ. The V and J ends lost 5 bases and 8 bases, in that order; junction bases with no gene match: 5. The CDR3 is 12 amino acids. CDR3 amino acids: CASSAQGKGYTF. CDR3 nucleotides: TGTGCCAGCAGCGCACAGGGGAAAGGCTACACCTTC.

V is TRBV7-9 and J is TRBJ1-2; possibly TRBD1 for D (5 bases). Trimming removed 6 bases at V and 4 bases at J, with 12 bases between. The CDR3 has 13 residues. Germline V gene sequence: CDR1 SEHNR, CDR2 FQNEAQ (reference sequence). In DNA, the CDR3 is TGTGCCAGCAGAGGAGGGGTGGTCTATGGCTACACCTTC. Translation: CASRGGVVYGYTF.

The table lists this clone with a few counts. This chain joins TRBV5-1 and TRBJ1-2; maybe TRBD1 (5 bases). The CDR3 consists of 14 residues. The germline CDR1 and CDR2 sequences are SGHRS and YFSETQ. Trimming left V 5 bases short and J 4 bases short, with 15 bases between. For the CDR3, the DNA is TGCGCCAGCAGTCCGGACGGGGGACCCTATGGCTACACCTTC. This gives the protein CASSPDGGPYGYTF.

V usage is TRBV6-5 and J usage is TRBJ2-7; TRBD1 or TRBD2 may be the D gene (5 bases each). This CDR3 contains 13 residues. Germline V CDR1 and CDR2: MNHEY, SVGAGI. Trimming cost V 9 bases and J 0 bases, with 12 bases left between them. The CDR3 nucleotides are TGTGCCAGTCGGGGCAGCAGCTCCTACGAGCAGTACTTC. Protein sequence: CASRGSSSYEQYF.

V usage is TRBV5-1 and J usage is TRBJ2-5; 7 bases line up with TRBD2. Looked up from germline, CDR1 is SGHRS and CDR2 is YFSETQ. The ends lost 4 bases at V and 4 bases at J; junction bases unmatched: 7. The CDR3 consists of 14 residues. The CDR3 sequence is CASSASGQGETQYF. Here the CDR3 DNA reads TGCGCCAGCAGCGCTAGCGGCCAAGGAGAGACCCAGTACTTC.

The chain uses TRBV6-6 and TRBJ2-7; D might be TRBD1 (6 bases). The CDR3 loop spans 15 amino acids. Germline V gives CDR1 MNHNY, CDR2 SVGAGI (reference sequence). Trimming removed 6 bases at V and 4 bases at J, with 19 bases between. DNA of the CDR3: TGTGCCAGCAGATACCCGACAGGAGCCCAATACGAGCAGTACTTC. This translates into CASRYPTGAQYEQYF.

The chain is built from TRBV7-2 and TRBJ2-7, with unresolved D. Trimming stripped 9 bases from V and 2 bases from J, with 8 bases between. Germline lookup yields CDR1 SGHTA and CDR2 FQGNSA. CDR3 length equals 11 residues. DNA of the CDR3: TGTGCCAGTAAAGGGACCTACGAGCAGTACTTC. It translates to CASKGTYEQYF.